This TCR beta chain was sequenced during a study of cytomegalovirus exposure and HLA in healthy donors. The study, taken as a whole, reports: Across donors, presence/absence analyses took sequencing depth to be roughly uniform. TCR beta chain V- and J-gene trimming was linked, in a later analysis, to a missense variant in DCLRE1C.

Comment on this clone: The antigen is unknown.

The PCR had 60 Vbeta and 13 Jbeta primers. The method was immunoSEQ multiplex PCR; TCRdb's version includes in-frame clones alone and lacks a portion of them. The sample includes about 200,000 clones. Sequencing was carried out using PBMCs. The receptor's source is a boy between 5 and 17 years old in good health and CMV-seronegative.

Here the CDR3 DNA reads TGCGCCAGCAGCTTGCCTAGCGGGGTGGCCAGTGAGCAGTTCTTC. It specifies CASSLPSGVASEQFF. The chain joins TRBV5-1 to TRBJ2-1, with TRBD2 identical over 9 bases. The V gene's germline CDR1 is SGHRS and CDR2 YFSETQ. This CDR3 spans 15 amino acids. V shed 1 base, J shed 9 bases, and the junction held 8 bases outside the gene matches.